The next 4 T cell receptor beta chains were all read from a single sample in a study of cytomegalovirus exposure and HLA in healthy donors. The study ran its PCR with 60 Vbeta and 13 Jbeta primers. Assay: immunoSEQ multiplex PCR; the TCRdb copy retains only in-frame clones and omits some. Among 150,000 to 200,000 clones, 60% to 85% were seen once, and the ten largest hold about 2.9%. The sequenced sample consisted of PBMCs. The receptors stem from a female donor in good health and CMV-seronegative.

This chain joins TRBV4-3 and TRBJ1-4; D ambiguous. The CDR3 runs to 16 residues. Looked up from germline, CDR1 is LGHNA and CDR2 is YSLEER. The ends were cut back, 4 bases at V and 6 bases at J, with 18 bases in the middle. In DNA, the CDR3 is TGCGCCAGCAGCCGAATGACCCCGGGAAGGGATGAAAAACTGTTTTTT. Its protein is CASSRMTPGRDEKLFF.

This clone was counted a few times. This sequence joins TRBV19 and TRBJ1-2; 10 bases match TRBD1. Looked up from germline, CDR1 is LNHDA and CDR2 is SQIVND (reference sequence). After removal of 4 bases from V and 6 bases from J, the junction contained 8 bases not matched to a gene. The CDR3 consists of 15 residues. CDR3 sequence: CASSTPGTGDNGYTF. The DNA of the CDR3 is TGTGCCAGTAGTACACCCGGGACAGGGGATAATGGCTACACCTTC. Based on the CDR3 plus reference TRBV19 and TRBJ1-2, the full variable domain is DGGITQSPKYLFRKEGQNVTLSCEQNLNHDAMYWYRQDPGQGLRLIYYSQIVNDFQKGDIAEGYSVSREKKESFPLTVTSAQKNPTAFYLCASSTPGTGDNGYTFGSGTRLTVV.

This chain uses TRBV19 with TRBJ2-7, with D possibly TRBD1 on 6 matching bases. Trimming removed 3 bases at V and 3 bases at J, with 6 bases between. The CDR3 has 12 residues. The germline V gene encodes CDR1 LNHDA and CDR2 SQIVND (reference sequence). The CDR3 protein is CASSMGHYEQYF. The CDR3, as DNA: TGTGCCAGTAGTATGGGACACTACGAGCAGTACTTC.

The chain carries TRBV5-4 and TRBJ2-3; 8 positions match TRBD2. The ends lost 0 bases at V and 6 bases at J; junction bases unmatched: 6. The CDR3 consists of 15 residues. CDR1 is SGHNT, CDR2 YYREEE, per germline (reference sequence). Written as DNA, the CDR3 is TGTGCCAGCAGCTTGGATCTAGCGGGCGGGGATACGCAGTATTTT. Translating it yields CASSLDLAGGDTQYF.